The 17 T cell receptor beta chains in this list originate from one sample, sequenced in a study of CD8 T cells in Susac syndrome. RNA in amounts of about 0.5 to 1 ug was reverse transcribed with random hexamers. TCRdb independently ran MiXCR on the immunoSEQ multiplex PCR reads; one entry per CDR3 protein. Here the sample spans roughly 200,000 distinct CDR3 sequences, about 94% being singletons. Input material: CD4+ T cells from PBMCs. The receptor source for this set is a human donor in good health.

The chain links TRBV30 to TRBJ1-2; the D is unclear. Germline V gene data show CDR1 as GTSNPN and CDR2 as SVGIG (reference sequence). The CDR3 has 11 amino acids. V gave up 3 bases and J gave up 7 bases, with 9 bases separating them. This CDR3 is CAWSFGSGYTF. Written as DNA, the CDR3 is TGTGCCTGGAGCTTCGGGTCTGGCTACACCTTC.

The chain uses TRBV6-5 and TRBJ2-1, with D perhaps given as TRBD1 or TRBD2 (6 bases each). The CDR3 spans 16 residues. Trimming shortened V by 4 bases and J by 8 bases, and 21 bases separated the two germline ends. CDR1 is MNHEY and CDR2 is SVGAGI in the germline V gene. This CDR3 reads CASSSYLGGGGDEQFF. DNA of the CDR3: TGTGCCAGCAGTTCCTACCTCGGGGGCGGCGGCGATGAGCAGTTCTTC.

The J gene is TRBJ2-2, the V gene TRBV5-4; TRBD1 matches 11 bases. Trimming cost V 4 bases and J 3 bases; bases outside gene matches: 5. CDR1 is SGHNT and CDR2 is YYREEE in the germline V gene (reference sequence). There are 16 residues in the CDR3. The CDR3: CASSIGTGGHTGELFF. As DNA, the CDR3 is TGTGCCAGCAGCATTGGGACAGGGGGGCACACCGGGGAGCTGTTTTTT.

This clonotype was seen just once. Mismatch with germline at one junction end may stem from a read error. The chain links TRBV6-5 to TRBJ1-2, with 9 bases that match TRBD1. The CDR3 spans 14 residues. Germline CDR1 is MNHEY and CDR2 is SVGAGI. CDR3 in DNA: TGTGCCAGCAGACCGCCTCCGGGACAGGGACGTTCCTCCTTC. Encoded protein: CASRPPPGQGRSSF.

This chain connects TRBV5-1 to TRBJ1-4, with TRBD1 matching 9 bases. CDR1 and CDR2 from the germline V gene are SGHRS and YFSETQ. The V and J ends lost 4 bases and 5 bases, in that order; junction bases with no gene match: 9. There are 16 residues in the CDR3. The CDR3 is CASSLGTGPRNEKLFF. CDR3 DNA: TGCGCCAGCAGCCTAGGGACAGGGCCCAGGAATGAAAAACTGTTTTTT.

The CDR3 here is CASSLDGFSNYGYTF. The CDR3 DNA follows: TGCGCCAGCAGCTTGGACGGATTCTCTAACTATGGCTACACCTTC. The V and J genes are TRBV5-1 and TRBJ1-2, with D uncertain. The CDR3 spans 15 residues. Germline CDR1 reads SGHRS; CDR2 reads YFSETQ. The V gene lost 0 bases and the J gene lost 0 bases, with 9 bases spanning the gap.

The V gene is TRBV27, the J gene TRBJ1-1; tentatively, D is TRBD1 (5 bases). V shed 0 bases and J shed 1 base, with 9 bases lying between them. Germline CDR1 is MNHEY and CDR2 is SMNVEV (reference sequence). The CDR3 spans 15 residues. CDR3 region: CASSLSRGTNTEAFF. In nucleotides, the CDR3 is TGTGCCAGCAGTTTATCTCGGGGGACGAACACTGAAGCTTTCTTT.

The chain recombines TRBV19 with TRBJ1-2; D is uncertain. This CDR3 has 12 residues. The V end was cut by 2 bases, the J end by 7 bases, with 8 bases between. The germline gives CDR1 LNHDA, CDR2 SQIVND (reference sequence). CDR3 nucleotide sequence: TGTGCCAGTAGTATACCTGGCCGTGGCTACACCTTC. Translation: CASSIPGRGYTF.

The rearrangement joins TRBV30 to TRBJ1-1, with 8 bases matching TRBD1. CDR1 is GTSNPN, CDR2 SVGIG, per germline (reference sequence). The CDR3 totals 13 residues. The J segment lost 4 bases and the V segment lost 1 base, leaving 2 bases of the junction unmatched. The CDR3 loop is CAWSGTGSTEAFF. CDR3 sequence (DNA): TGTGCCTGGAGTGGGACAGGGAGCACTGAAGCTTTCTTT.

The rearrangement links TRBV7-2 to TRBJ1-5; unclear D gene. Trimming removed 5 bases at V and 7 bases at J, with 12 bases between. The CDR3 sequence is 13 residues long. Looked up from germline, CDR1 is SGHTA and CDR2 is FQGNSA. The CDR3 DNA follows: TGTGCCAGCAGCCCCAAAACTGGACAGCCCCAGCATTTT. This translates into CASSPKTGQPQHF.

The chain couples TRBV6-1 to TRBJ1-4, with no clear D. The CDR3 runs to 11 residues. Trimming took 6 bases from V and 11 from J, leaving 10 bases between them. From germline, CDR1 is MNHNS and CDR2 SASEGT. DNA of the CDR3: TGTGCCAGCAGCACAACGGGGAAACTGTTTTTT. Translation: CASSTTGKLFF.

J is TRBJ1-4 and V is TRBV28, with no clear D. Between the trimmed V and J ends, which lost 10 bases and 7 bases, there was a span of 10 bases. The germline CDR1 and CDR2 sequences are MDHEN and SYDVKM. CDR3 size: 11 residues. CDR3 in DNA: TGTGCCATTATTCGGGGTGAAAAACTGTTTTTT. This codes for CAIIRGEKLFF.

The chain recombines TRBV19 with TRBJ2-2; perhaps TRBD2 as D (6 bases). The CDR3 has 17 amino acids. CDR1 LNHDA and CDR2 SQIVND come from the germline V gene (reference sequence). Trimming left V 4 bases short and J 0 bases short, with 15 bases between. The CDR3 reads CASSTRGRGANTGELFF. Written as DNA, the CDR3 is TGTGCCAGTAGTACCCGAGGGCGGGGCGCGAACACCGGGGAGCTGTTTTTT.

CDR3 region: CASGTGVSASPLHF. The CDR3 DNA reads as TGTGCCAGCGGGACAGGGGTCAGCGCCTCACCCCTCCACTTT. The chain combines TRBV6-2 or TRBV6-3 with TRBJ1-6; 10 bases align to TRBD1. The CDR3 is 14 residues long. V lost 8 bases and J lost 10; bases outside the gene matches: 8. Germline assignment: CDR1 MNHEY and CDR2 SVGEGT.

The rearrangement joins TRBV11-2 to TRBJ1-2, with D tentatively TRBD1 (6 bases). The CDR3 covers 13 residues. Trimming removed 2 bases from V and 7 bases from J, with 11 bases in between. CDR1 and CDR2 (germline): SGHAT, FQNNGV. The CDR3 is CASSLRGGGGYTF. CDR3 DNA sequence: TGTGCCAGCAGCTTAAGAGGGGGAGGTGGCTACACCTTC.

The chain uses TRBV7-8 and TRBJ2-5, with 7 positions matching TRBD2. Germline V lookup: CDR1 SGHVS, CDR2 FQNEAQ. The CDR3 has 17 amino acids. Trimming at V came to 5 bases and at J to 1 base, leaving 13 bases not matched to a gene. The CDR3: CASSRTALAVLQETQYF. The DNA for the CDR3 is TGTGCCAGCAGCCGAACCGCGCTAGCGGTTCTCCAAGAGACCCAGTACTTC. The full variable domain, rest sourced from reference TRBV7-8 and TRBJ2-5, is GAGVSQSPRYKVAKRGQDVALRCDPISGHVSLFWYQQALGQGPEFLTYFQNEAQLDKSGLPSDRFFAERPEGSVSTLKIQRTQQEDSAVYLCASSRTALAVLQETQYFGPGTRLLVL.

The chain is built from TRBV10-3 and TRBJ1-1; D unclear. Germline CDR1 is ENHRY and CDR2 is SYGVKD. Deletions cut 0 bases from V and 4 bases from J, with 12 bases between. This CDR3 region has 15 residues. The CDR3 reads CAISESTPGPTEAFF. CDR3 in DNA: TGTGCCATCAGTGAGTCTACCCCCGGTCCCACTGAAGCTTTCTTT.